This is a list of T cell receptor beta chains from one sample in a study of shared T cell receptors in the human thymus. TCRdb keeps only in-frame clones here, not all; method: immunoSEQ multiplex PCR. The profile shows 500,000 to 850,000 clones, around 87% of them singletons. The same data also contributed to another study, on human thymus T cells.

The sample consisted of thymocytes. The receptors were sampled from a boy under two years old with a congenital heart defect. CDR3s include the opening cysteine and the closing phenylalanine or tryptophan. The D gene is left open where the match is weak.

v_call,d_call,j_call,cdr3_nt,cdr3_aa
TRBV13,-,TRBJ2-1,TGTGCCAGCAGGCACAGAAGGAATGAGCAGTTCTTC,CASRHRRNEQFF
TRBV18,-,TRBJ1-1,TGTGCCAGCTCACCTGGGTCAGGGTTAGGATCTGAAGCTTTCTTT,CASSPGSGLGSEAFF
TRBV9,TRBD1,TRBJ1-2,TGTGCCAGCAGCCCCCGCACAGGGGACTATGGCTACACCTTC,CASSPRTGDYGYTF
TRBV28,TRBD2,TRBJ2-2,TGTGCCAGCAGTTTTCCCGGGACTAGCGGGAACATGTACACCGGGGAGCTGTTTTTT,CASSFPGTSGNMYTGELFF
TRBV11-2,-,TRBJ2-7,TGTGCCAGCAGCCGGGATTATGGTTGGGGCGAGCAGTACTTC,CASSRDYGWGEQYF
TRBV6-5,TRBD1,TRBJ2-5,TGTGCCAGCAGTTACGGGACAGGGGAAGGAAAAGAGACCCAGTACTTC,CASSYGTGEGKETQYF
TRBV2,-,TRBJ2-7,TGTGCCAGCAAGGGGTACAGGGCCTCCTACGAGCAGTACTTC,CASKGYRASYEQYF
TRBV6-5,TRBD1,TRBJ1-2,TGTGCCAGCAGTTCCGGGACAGATTACACCTTC,CASSSGTDYTF
TRBV18,-,TRBJ2-6,TGTGCCAGCTCCCCGGTGTCTGGGGCCAACGTCCTGACTTTC,CASSPVSGANVLTF
TRBV5-1,-,TRBJ2-7,TGCGCCAGCAGCTGGGGTAGCGATAACGAGCAGTGCTTC,CASSWGSDNEQCF
TRBV5-1,TRBD2,TRBJ2-7,TGCGCCAGCAGTTTTAGCGGGCACCTAACCTACGAGCAGTACTTC,CASSFSGHLTYEQYF
TRBV27,-,TRBJ2-6,TGTGCCAGCAGTTTATGGCGGGTTCCTGGCTCTGGGGCCAACGTCCTGACTTTC,CASSLWRVPGSGANVLTF
TRBV28,TRBD2,TRBJ2-7,TGTGCCAGCAGTTGGGGGGGGACCTACGAGCAGTACTTC,CASSWGGTYEQYF
TRBV2,-,TRBJ2-5,TGTGCCGGTATCGACAGGATCTCTCAAGAGACCCAGTACTTC,CAGIDRISQETQYF
TRBV7-2,TRBD2,TRBJ2-2,TGTGCCAGCAGCTTAGAGCGTGGTAGCGGGGTCACCGGGGAGCTGTTTTTT,CASSLERGSGVTGELFF
TRBV28,-,TRBJ1-5,TGTGCCAGCAGTGCTTGGACAGTGCGGGGCAATCAGCCCCAGCATTTT,CASSAWTVRGNQPQHF
TRBV4-3,-,TRBJ1-1,TGCGCCAGCAGCCAAGAATCAGGGGACACCGAACCCAAAGAGTTGGCTTTCTTT,CASSQESGDTEPKELAFF